These T cell receptor beta chains were read from a single sample in a study of T cell responses to AZD1222 COVID-19 vaccine. TCRdb keeps only in-frame clones here, not all; method: immunoSEQ multiplex PCR. The table lists 110,000 to 150,000 clones, around nine tenths of them singletons. The source was peripheral blood, collected on day 0 of AZD1222 vaccination. The receptor set was obtained from an adult in good health. Each CDR3 is given with its conserved first and last residue.

v_gene	j_gene	CDR3aa
TRBV11-2	TRBJ2-5	CASSLVSKRPQYF
TRBV11-3	TRBJ2-7	CASSLTSFNEQYF
TRBV5-1	TRBJ1-2	CASSLGDSRYGYTF
TRBV11-3	TRBJ1-2	CASSLAHRGGGYTF
TRBV2	TRBJ2-7	CASSGGSGRSYEQYF
TRBV6-2/TRBV6-3	TRBJ1-2	CASSYPGQGYTF
TRBV27	TRBJ1-6	CASSLSGSRGRAGNSPLHF
TRBV28	TRBJ2-1	CASSLWVAMVNEQFF
TRBV24-1	TRBJ2-1	CATSDWRGDPSYNEQFF
TRBV6-5	TRBJ2-7	CASIRGGLEQYF
TRBV13	TRBJ1-4	CASSPRTTEKLFF
TRBV24-1	TRBJ2-1	CATSDLASYNEQFF
TRBV6-6	TRBJ1-1	CASRKEGLHTEAFF